This TCR beta chain was obtained from a study of T cell changes during pregnancy in multiple sclerosis (dated by TCRdb to between 2019 and 2020). Concerning the study at large: The study looked at changes in the T cell repertoire across pregnancy in women with multiple sclerosis.

The CDR3 starts with the cysteine, ends with the phenylalanine, and has 19 residues. Solely the CDR3 DNA is kept, with 57 bases framed from the first base. Here V drops 2 bases and J drops 1 base, and the junction holds 12 bases not matched to any gene. As encoded in the germline V gene (reference sequence), CDR1 is SEHNR while CDR2 is FQNEAQ. For this clone: Its antigen has not been determined. The record has no base qualities; no much larger clone is one base away.

Library generation was performed with the immunoSEQ multiplex PCR assay. The table comes from immuneACCESS by way of TCRdb, which keeps in-frame sequences with V and J called. Part of the clones is missing from these tables; in studies checked, under half for an unresolved V gene and the rest for unknown reasons. The table for this sample lists approximately 27,000 clones; 85% to 90% of them were counted only once. The top ten clonotypes cover around 8% of the sample. This sequence was found in a female donor with multiple sclerosis, enrolled in a pregnancy study. The input for sequencing was CD8+ T cells from peripheral blood mononuclear cells, taken before pregnancy. The chain joins TRBV7-9 to TRBJ2-3; TRBD2 fits 10 bases in the junction. For the CDR3, the sequence is CASSLWGSGGARGTDTQYF. In nucleotide form, the sequence is TGTGCCAGCAGCTTATGGGGAAGCGGGGGGGCCCGGGGCACAGATACGCAGTATTTT.